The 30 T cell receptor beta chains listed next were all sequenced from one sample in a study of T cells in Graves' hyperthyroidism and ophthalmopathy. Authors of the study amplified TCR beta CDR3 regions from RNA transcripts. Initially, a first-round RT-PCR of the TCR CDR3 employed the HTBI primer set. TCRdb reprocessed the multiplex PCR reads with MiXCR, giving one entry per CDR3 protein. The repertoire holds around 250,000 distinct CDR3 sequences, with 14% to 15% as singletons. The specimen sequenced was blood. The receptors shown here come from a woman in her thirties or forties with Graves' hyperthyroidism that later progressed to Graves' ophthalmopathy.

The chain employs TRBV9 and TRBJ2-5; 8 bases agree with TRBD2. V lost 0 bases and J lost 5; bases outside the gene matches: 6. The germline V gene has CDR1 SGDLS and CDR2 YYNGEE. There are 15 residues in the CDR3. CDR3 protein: CASSVEPGGSETQYF. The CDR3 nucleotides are TGTGCCAGCAGCGTAGAACCGGGAGGGTCGGAGACCCAGTACTTC.

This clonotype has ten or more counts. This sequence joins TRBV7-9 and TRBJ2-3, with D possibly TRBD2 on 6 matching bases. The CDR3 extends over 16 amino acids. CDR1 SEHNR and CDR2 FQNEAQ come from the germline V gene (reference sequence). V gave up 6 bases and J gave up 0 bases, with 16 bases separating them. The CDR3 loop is CASRPMAGTSTDTQYF. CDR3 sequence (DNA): TGTGCCAGCAGGCCGATGGCGGGGACTAGCACAGATACGCAGTATTTT.

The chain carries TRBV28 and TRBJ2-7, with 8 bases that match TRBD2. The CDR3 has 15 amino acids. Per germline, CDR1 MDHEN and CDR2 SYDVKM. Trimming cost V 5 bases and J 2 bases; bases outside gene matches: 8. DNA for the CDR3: TGTGCCAGCAGTCCGGGAGGGCTTCTCGCCTACGAGCAGTACTTC. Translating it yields CASSPGGLLAYEQYF.

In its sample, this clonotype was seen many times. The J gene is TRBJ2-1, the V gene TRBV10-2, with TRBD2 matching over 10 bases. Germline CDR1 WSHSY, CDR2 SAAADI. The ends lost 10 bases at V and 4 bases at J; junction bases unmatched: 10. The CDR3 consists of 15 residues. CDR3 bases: TGCGCCACTACGGTGAGCGGGAGGGGTTACAATGAGCAGTTCTTC. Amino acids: CATTVSGRGYNEQFF.

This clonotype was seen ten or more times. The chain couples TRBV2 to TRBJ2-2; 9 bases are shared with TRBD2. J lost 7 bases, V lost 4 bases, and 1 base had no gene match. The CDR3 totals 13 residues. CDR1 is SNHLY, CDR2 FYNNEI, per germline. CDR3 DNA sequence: TGTGCCAGCAGTGTAGCGGGAGTCGGGGAGCTGTTTTTT. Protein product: CASSVAGVGELFF.

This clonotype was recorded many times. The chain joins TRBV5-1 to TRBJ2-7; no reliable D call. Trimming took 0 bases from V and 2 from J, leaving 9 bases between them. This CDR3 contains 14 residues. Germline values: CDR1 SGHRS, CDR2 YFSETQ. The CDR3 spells CASSLDVNPYEQYF. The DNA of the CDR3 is TGCGCCAGCAGCTTGGATGTCAACCCCTACGAGCAGTACTTC.

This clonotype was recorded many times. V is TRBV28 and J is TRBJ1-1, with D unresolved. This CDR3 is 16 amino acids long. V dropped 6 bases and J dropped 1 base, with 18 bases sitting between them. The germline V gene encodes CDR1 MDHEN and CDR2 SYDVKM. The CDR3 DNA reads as TGTGCCAGCAGCTTGACCCCGGACGGAGCGAACACTGAAGCTTTCTTT. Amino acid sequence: CASSLTPDGANTEAFF.

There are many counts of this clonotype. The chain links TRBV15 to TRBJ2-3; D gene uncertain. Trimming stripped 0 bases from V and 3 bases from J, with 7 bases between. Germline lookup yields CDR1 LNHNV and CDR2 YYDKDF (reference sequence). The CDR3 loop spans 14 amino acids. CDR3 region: CATSRDWKTDTQYF. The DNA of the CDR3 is TGTGCCACCAGCAGAGATTGGAAGACAGATACGCAGTATTTT.

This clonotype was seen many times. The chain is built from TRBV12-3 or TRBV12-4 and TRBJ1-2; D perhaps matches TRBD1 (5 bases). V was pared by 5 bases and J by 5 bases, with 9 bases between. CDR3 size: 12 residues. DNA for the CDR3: TGTGCCAGCAGTCAGGGTCGATATGGCTACACCTTC. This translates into CASSQGRYGYTF.

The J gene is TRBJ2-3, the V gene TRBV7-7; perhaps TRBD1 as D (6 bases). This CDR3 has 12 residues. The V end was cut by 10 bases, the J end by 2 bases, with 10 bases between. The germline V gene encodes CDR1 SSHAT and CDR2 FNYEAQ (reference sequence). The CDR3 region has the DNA TGTGCCACCCGGGACATCACAGATACGCAGTATTTT. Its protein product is CATRDITDTQYF.

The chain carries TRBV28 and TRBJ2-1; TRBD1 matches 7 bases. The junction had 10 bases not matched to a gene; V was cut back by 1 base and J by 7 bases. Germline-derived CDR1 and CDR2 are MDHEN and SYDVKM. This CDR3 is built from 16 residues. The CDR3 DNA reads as TGTGCCAGCAGTTTATTAACAGGGGTCGGGGTGAATGAGCAGTTCTTC. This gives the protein CASSLLTGVGVNEQFF. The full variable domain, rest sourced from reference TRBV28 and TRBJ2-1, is DVKVTQSSRYLVKRTGEKVFLECVQDMDHENMFWYRQDPGLGLRLIYFSYDVKMKEKGDIPEGYSVSREKKERFSLILESASTNQTSMYLCASSLLTGVGVNEQFFGPGTRLTVL.

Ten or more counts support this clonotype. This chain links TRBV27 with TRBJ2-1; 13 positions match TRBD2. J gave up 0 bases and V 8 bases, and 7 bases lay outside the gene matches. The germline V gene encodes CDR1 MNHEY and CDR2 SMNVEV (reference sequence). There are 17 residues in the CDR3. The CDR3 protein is CASRTSGRLSSYNEQFF. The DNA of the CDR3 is TGTGCCAGCCGGACTAGCGGGAGATTGAGCTCCTACAATGAGCAGTTCTTC.

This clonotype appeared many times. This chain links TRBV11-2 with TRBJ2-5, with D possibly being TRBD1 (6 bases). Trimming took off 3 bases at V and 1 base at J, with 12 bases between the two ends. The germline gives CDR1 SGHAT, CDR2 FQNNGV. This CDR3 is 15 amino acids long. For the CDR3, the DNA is TGTGCCAGCAGCTTGACAGGAGCTTTCCAAGAGACCCAGTACTTC. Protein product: CASSLTGAFQETQYF.

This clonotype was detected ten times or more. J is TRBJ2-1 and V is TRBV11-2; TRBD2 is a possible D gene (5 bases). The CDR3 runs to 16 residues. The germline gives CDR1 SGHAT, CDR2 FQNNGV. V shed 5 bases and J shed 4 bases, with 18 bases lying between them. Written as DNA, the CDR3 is TGTGCCAGCAGCGAACTCCGAGACTACCCTTACAATGAGCAGTTCTTC. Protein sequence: CASSELRDYPYNEQFF. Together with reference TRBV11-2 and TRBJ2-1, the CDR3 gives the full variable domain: EAGVAQSPRYKIIEKRQSVAFWCNPISGHATLYWYQQILGQGPKLLIQFQNNGVVDDSQLPKDRFSAERLKGVDSTLKIQPAKLEDSAVYLCASSELRDYPYNEQFFGPGTRLTVL.

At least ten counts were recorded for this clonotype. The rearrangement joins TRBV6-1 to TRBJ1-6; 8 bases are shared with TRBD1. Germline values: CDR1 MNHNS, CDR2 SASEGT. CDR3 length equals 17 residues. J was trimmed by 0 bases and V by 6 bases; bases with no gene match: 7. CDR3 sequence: CASRKLTGGSYNSPLHF. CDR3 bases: TGTGCCAGCAGGAAACTCACAGGGGGCTCCTATAATTCACCCCTCCACTTT.

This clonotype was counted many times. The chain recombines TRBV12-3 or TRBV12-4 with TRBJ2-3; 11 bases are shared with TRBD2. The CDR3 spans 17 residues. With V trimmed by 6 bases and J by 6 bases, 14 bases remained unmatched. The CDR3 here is CASSRTSGLQLGDTQYF. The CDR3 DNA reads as TGTGCCAGCAGCCGGACTAGCGGGCTACAACTCGGGGATACGCAGTATTTT.

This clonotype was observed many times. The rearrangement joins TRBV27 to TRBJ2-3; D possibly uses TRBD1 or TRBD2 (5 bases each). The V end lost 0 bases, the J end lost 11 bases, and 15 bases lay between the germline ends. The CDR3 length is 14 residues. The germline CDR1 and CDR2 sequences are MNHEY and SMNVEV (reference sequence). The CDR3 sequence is CASSLSQFSGLQYF. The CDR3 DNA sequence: TGTGCCAGCAGTTTATCGCAATTCTCGGGGCTGCAGTATTTT.

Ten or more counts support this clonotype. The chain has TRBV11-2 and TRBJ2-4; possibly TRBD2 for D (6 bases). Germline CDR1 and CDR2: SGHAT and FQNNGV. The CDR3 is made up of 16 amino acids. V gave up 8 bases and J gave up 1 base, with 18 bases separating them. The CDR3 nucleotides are TGTGCCAGCGGGCGGGGATTTGCCCTGGCCAAAAACATTCAGTACTTC. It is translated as CASGRGFALAKNIQYF.

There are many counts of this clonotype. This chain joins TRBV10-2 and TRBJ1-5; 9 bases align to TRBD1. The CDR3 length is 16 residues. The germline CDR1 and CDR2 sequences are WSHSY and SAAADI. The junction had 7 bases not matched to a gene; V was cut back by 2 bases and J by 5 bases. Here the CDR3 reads CASSERGWTGDQPQHF. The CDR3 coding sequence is TGCGCCAGCAGTGAGCGGGGGTGGACAGGGGATCAGCCCCAGCATTTT.

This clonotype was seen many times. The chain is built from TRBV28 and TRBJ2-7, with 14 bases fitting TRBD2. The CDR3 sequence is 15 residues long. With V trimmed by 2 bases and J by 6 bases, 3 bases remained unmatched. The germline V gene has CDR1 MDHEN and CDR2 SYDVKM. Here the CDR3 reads CASSLGTSGRGEQYF. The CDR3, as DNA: TGTGCCAGCAGTTTAGGGACTAGCGGGAGAGGCGAGCAGTACTTC.

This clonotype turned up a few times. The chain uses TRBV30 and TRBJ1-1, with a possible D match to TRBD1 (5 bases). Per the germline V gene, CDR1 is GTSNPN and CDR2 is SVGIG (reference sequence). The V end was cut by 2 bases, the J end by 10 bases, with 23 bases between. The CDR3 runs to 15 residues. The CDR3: CAWSSLGALKSAAFF. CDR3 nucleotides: TGTGCCTGGAGTTCTCTCGGGGCCCTTAAGAGTGCAGCTTTCTTT.

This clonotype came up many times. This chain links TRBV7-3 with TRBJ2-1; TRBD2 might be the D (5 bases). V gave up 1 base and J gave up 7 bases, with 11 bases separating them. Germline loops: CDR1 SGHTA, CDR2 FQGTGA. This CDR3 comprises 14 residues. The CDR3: CASSLRLSGNEQFF. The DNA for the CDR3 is TGTGCCAGCAGCTTAAGACTATCGGGAAATGAGCAGTTCTTC.

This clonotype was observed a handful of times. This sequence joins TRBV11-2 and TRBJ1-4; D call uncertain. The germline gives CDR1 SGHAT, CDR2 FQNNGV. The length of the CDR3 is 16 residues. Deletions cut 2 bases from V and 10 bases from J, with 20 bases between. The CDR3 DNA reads TGTGCCAGCAGCTTATTTGCGGCGGAGCTATGGGGAAAACTGTTTTTT. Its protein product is CASSLFAAELWGKLFF.

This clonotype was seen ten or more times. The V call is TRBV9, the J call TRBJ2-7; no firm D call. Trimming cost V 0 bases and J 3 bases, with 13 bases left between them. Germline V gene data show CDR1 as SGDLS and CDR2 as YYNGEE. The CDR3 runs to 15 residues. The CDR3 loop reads CASSVAGPTDYEQYF. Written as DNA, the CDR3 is TGTGCCAGCAGCGTAGCTGGTCCTACCGACTACGAGCAGTACTTC.

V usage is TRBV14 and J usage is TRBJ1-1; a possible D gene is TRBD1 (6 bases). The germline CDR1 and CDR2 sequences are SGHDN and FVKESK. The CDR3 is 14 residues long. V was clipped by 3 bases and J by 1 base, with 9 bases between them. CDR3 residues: CASSQRGGNTEAFF. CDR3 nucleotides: TGTGCCAGCAGCCAGAGGGGGGGGAACACTGAAGCTTTCTTT.

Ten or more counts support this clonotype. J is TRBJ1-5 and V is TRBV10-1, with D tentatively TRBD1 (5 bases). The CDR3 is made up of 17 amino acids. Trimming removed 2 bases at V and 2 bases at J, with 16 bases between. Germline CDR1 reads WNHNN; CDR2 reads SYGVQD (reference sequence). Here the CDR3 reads CASSEPPGQGGNQPQHF. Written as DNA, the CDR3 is TGCGCCAGCAGTGAGCCCCCTGGGCAGGGAGGCAATCAGCCCCAGCATTTT.

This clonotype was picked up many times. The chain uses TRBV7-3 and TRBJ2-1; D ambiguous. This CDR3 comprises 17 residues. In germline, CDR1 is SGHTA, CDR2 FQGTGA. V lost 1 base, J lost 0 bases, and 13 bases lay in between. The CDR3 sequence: CASSLIPGGSSYNEQFF. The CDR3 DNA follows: TGTGCCAGCAGCTTAATTCCAGGCGGAAGCTCCTACAATGAGCAGTTCTTC.

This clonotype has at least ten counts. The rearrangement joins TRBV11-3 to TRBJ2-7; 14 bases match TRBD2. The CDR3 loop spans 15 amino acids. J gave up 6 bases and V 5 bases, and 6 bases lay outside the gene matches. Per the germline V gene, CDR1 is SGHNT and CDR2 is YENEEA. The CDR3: CASSPGTSGSGEQYF. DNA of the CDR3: TGTGCCAGCAGCCCAGGGACTAGCGGGAGTGGCGAGCAGTACTTC.

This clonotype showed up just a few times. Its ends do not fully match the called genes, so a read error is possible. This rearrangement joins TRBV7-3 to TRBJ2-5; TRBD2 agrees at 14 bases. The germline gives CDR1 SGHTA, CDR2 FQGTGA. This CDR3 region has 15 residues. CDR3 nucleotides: TGTGCCAGCAGCATAACCGGGACTAGCGGGAGTATTCAGTACTTC. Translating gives CASSITGTSGSIQYF. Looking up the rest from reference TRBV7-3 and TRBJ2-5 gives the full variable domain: GAGVSQTPSNKVTEKGKYVELRCDPISGHTALYWYRQSLGQGPEFLIYFQGTGAADDSGLPNDRFFAVRPEGSVSTLKIQRTERGDSAVYLCASSITGTSGSIQYFGPGTRLLVL.

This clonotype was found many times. The CDR3 nucleotides are TGCAGTGCTAGTGTTCCGTTAAACTATGGCTACACCTTC. Its protein is CSASVPLNYGYTF. This chain uses TRBV20-1 with TRBJ1-2; D is undetermined. V dropped 3 bases and J dropped 2 bases, with 10 bases sitting between them. This CDR3 region has 13 residues. Germline CDR1 and CDR2: DFQATT and SNEGSKA (reference sequence).